The 17 T cell receptor beta chains listed next were all sequenced from one sample in a study of beta chain features in type 1 diabetes (dated by TCRdb to 2017 to 2018). Results and caveats for the whole study, not just this receptor: Type 1 diabetes patients showed a moderate but significant shortening of TCRB CDR3 length in all four CD4+ subsets.

Libraries were built with the immunoSEQ multiplex PCR assay. All of the isolated RNA was reverse transcribed with the High Capacity cDNA Reverse Transcription Kit, so expressed TCRB transcripts were sequenced. TCRdb re-hosts the immuneACCESS table, in-frame sequences only. Its copies lack some clones; in the studies checked, an unresolved V gene accounts for under half of them, and the cause for the rest is not known. The sample includes approximately 600,000 clones, with approximately 13% observed a single time. Of the sample, roughly 0.11% falls within the top ten clones. No cognate antigen is known for these TCRs. Sequencing used naive CD4+ T cells from blood. In the paper's terms, the cell subset or site label means: true naive CD4+ T cells. All receptors derive from a young man with type 1 diabetes.

There are a few counts of this clone. The gene calls are TRBV15 and TRBJ2-2; the D gene is possibly TRBD1 (6 bases). V shed 0 bases and J shed 0 bases, with 17 bases lying between them. The germline gives CDR1 LNHNV, CDR2 YYDKDF (reference sequence). CDR3 length equals 19 residues. The CDR3 spells CATSRDPTGHGANTGELFF. The CDR3 nucleotides are TGTGCCACCAGCAGAGATCCGACAGGCCACGGGGCGAACACCGGGGAGCTGTTTTTT.

This clone was counted only a few times. The chain employs TRBV27 and TRBJ1-6, with unresolved D. From germline, CDR1 is MNHEY and CDR2 SMNVEV (reference sequence). The germline V and J ends were trimmed by 5 bases and 6 bases, with 14 bases remaining between them. The CDR3 runs 15 residues. The DNA for the CDR3 is TGTGCCAGCAGTCGCCTACCACAAGCTAATTCACCCCTCCACTTT. Amino acid sequence: CASSRLPQANSPLHF.

About this clone itself: This sample also contains other DNA sequences that code for the same CDR3. This chain uses TRBV30 with TRBJ1-5; no reliable D call. Trimming removed 0 bases from V and 6 bases from J, with 9 bases in between. This CDR3 has 13 residues. Germline lookup yields CDR1 GTSNPN and CDR2 SVGIG (reference sequence). The CDR3 DNA sequence: TGTGCCTGGAGTGTACAAGGATCTCAGCCCCAGCATTTT. Translating it yields CAWSVQGSQPQHF.

With regard to this clone: At one boundary the junction diverges from the germline segment, which might be a read error. The chain links TRBV7-7 to TRBJ2-2; D is perhaps TRBD1 (5 bases). Germline V lookup: CDR1 SSHAT, CDR2 FNYEAQ (reference sequence). The CDR3 has 13 residues. The CDR3 loop is CASSSTVTGELFF. DNA of the CDR3: TGTGCTAGCAGCTCGACAGTCACCGGGGAGCTGTTTTTT.

The chain carries TRBV28 and TRBJ2-7, with TRBD2 as a possible D gene (5 bases). There are 13 residues in the CDR3. The V end was cut by 6 bases, the J end by 3 bases, with 12 bases between. The germline CDR1 and CDR2 sequences are MDHEN and SYDVKM. The CDR3 sequence is CASRGPGSYEQYF. The CDR3 DNA follows: TGTGCCAGCAGGGGCCCGGGAAGCTACGAGCAGTACTTC.

This sequence joins TRBV18 and TRBJ2-1, with D possibly matching TRBD1 (5 bases). The CDR3 is made up of 14 amino acids. Germline V CDR1 and CDR2: KGHSH, LQKENI. Deletions cut 3 bases from V and 9 bases from J, with 15 bases between. CDR3 DNA: TGTGCCAGCTCACCCGAATATGTTCAGGGTGAGCAGTTCTTC. It is translated as CASSPEYVQGEQFF.

This chain connects TRBV6-5 to TRBJ1-6; 11 bases are a match to TRBD1. With V trimmed by 7 bases and J by 10 bases, 9 bases remained unmatched. Germline CDR1 MNHEY, CDR2 SVGAGI. The CDR3 length is 15 residues. The CDR3, as DNA: TGTGCCAGCACCGGGACAGGGGGATGGCAATCACCCCTCCACTTT. This sequence encodes CASTGTGGWQSPLHF.

The V and J genes are TRBV6-6 and TRBJ2-1, with TRBD1 matching over 8 bases. Germline V lookup: CDR1 MNHNY, CDR2 SVGAGI (reference sequence). This CDR3 contains 11 residues. Losses at the gene ends were 6 bases for V and 10 bases for J; bases not matched to a gene: 2. The DNA of the CDR3 is TGTGCCAGCAGGGGGGACAGGGAGCAGTTCTTC. It is translated as CASRGDREQFF.

The J gene is TRBJ2-2, the V gene TRBV7-2; D unresolved. Trimming left V 4 bases short and J 5 bases short, with 11 bases between. CDR1 is SGHTA and CDR2 is FQGNSA in the germline V gene. CDR3 size: 14 residues. CDR3 protein: CASSYNVGTGELFF. CDR3 sequence (DNA): TGTGCCAGCAGCTATAATGTCGGAACCGGGGAGCTGTTTTTT.

This chain links TRBV4-3 with TRBJ2-7, with 12 positions matching TRBD2. CDR3 length: 16 amino acids. V shed 5 bases, J shed 0 bases, and the junction held 5 bases outside the gene matches. Germline assignment: CDR1 LGHNA and CDR2 YSLEER. The CDR3 coding sequence is TGCGCCAGCAGCAAAGGACTAGCGGGATACTCCTACGAGCAGTACTTC. It is translated as CASSKGLAGYSYEQYF.

This clone was counted between two and nine times. The rearrangement uses TRBV5-6 and TRBJ1-3; D not resolved. In germline, CDR1 is SGHDT, CDR2 YYEEEE. The length of the CDR3 is 11 residues. Trimming left V 4 bases short and J 8 bases short, with 7 bases between. The CDR3 sequence is CASSLMDTIYF. CDR3 in DNA: TGTGCCAGCAGCCTGATGGACACCATATATTTT.

This clone was picked up a small number of times. The chain links TRBV7-7 to TRBJ2-1, with no clear D. This CDR3 contains 14 residues. Trimming left V 5 bases short and J 0 bases short, with 8 bases between. The germline V gene has CDR1 SSHAT and CDR2 FNYEAQ (reference sequence). Here the CDR3 DNA reads TGTGCCAGCAGCCCCATAAGCTCCTACAATGAGCAGTTCTTC. Protein sequence: CASSPISSYNEQFF. Based on the CDR3 plus reference TRBV7-7 and TRBJ2-1, the full variable domain is GAGVSQSPRYKVTKRGQDVTLRCDPISSHATLYWYQQALGQGPEFLTYFNYEAQPDKSGLPSDRFSAERPEGSISTLTIQRTEQRDSAMYRCASSPISSYNEQFFGPGTRLTVL.

The J gene is TRBJ2-5, the V gene TRBV14; D ambiguous. V lost 1 base, J lost 2 bases, and 8 bases lay in between. Germline-derived CDR1 and CDR2 are SGHDN and FVKESK. The CDR3 totals 14 residues. CDR3 bases: TGTGCCAGCAGCCAAGGGGCCGGACAAGAGACCCAGTACTTC. Translation gives CASSQGAGQETQYF.

This clone was counted between two and nine times. V usage is TRBV7-2 and J usage is TRBJ2-2; 10 bases align to TRBD1. V trimming: 5 bases; J trimming: 4 bases; junction bases outside the gene matches: 13. CDR1 SGHTA and CDR2 FQGNSA come from the germline V gene. The CDR3 extends over 18 amino acids. Here the CDR3 reads CASSDWDRGQSFTGELFF. The CDR3 bases are TGTGCCAGCAGCGACTGGGACAGGGGACAATCTTTCACCGGGGAGCTGTTTTTT.

This clone turned up a few times. The chain carries TRBV7-2 and TRBJ2-3, with D perhaps TRBD2 (6 bases). This CDR3 comprises 16 residues. The germline gives CDR1 SGHTA, CDR2 FQGNSA. Trimming cost V 1 base and J 6 bases, with 17 bases left between them. This chain's CDR3 is CASSLVYRGAGDTQYF. CDR3 in DNA: TGTGCCAGCAGCTTAGTTTACCGGGGCGCGGGGGATACGCAGTATTTT.

The CDR3 region is CASSGPDRAYNEQFF. The CDR3 DNA follows: TGTGCCAGCAGTGGACCCGACAGGGCCTACAATGAGCAGTTCTTC. This rearrangement joins TRBV6-1 to TRBJ2-1; TRBD1 matches at 7 bases. CDR1 MNHNS and CDR2 SASEGT come from the germline V gene. CDR3 length: 15 residues. The trim removed 4 bases at V and 2 bases at J, leaving 5 bases unmatched.

In this sample, this clone turned up a few times. The CDR3 spells CASSVAPLTGQETQYF. For the CDR3, the DNA is TGTGCCAGCAGCGTAGCTCCCCTGACAGGTCAAGAGACCCAGTACTTC. J is TRBJ2-5 and V is TRBV9; D possibly corresponds to TRBD1 (6 bases). V was cut by 0 bases and J by 2 bases, with 14 bases left in between. Germline V lookup: CDR1 SGDLS, CDR2 YYNGEE. This CDR3 has 16 amino acids. The full variable domain, in which reference TRBV9 and TRBJ2-5 provide the parts outside the CDR3, is DSGVTQTPKHLITATGQRVTLRCSPRSGDLSVYWYQQSLDQGLQFLIQYYNGEERAKGNILERFSAQQFPDLHSELNLSSLELGDSALYFCASSVAPLTGQETQYFGPGTRLLVL.